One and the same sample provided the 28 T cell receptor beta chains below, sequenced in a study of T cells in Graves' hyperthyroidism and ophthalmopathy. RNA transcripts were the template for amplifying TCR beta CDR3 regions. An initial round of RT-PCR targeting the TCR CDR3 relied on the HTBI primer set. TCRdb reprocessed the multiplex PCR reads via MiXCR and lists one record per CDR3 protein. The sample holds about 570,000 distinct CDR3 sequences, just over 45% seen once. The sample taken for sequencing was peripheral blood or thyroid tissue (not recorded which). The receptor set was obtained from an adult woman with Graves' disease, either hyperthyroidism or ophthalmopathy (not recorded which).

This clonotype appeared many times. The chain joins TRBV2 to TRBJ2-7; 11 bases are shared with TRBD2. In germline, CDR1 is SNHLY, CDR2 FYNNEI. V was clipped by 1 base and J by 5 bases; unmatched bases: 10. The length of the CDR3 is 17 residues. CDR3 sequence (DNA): TGTGCCAGCAGTGAAGGTAGCGGGAGGGTCGTTTTCCACGAGCAGTACTTC. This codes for CASSEGSGRVVFHEQYF.

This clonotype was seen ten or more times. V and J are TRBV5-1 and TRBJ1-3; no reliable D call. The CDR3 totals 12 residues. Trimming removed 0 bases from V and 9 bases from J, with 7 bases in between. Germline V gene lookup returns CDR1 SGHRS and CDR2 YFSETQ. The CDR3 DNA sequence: TGCGCCAGCAGCTTGGAGGCCGGCACCATATATTTT. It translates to CASSLEAGTIYF.

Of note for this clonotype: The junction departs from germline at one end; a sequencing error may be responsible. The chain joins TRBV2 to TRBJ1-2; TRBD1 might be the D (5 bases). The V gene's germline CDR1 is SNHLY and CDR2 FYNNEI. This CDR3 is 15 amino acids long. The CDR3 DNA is TGTGCTAGCAGTGAAGGGACCGTGGGGAACTATGGCTACGCCTTC. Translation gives CASSEGTVGNYGYAF.

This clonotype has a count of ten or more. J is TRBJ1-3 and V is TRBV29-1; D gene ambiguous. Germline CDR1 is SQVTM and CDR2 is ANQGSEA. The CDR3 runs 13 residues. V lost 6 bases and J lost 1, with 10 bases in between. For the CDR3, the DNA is TGCAGCGTGGTCCGAGAATCTGGAAACACCATATATTTT. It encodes CSVVRESGNTIYF.

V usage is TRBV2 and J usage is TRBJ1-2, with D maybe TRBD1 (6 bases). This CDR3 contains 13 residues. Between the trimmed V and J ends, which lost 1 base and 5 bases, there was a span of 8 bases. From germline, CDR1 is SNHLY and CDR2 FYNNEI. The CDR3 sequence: CASSEGTEYGYTF. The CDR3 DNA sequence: TGTGCCAGCAGTGAAGGGACAGAATATGGCTACACCTTC.

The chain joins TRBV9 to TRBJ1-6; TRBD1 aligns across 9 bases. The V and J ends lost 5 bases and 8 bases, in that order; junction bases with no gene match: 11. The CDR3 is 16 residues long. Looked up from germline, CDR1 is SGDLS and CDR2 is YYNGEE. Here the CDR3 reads CASSYSLGQGDSPLHF. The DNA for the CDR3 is TGTGCCAGCAGTTACTCCCTGGGACAGGGTGATTCACCCCTCCACTTT. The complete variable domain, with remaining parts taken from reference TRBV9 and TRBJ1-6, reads DSGVTQTPKHLITATGQRVTLRCSPRSGDLSVYWYQQSLDQGLQFLIQYYNGEERAKGNILERFSAQQFPDLHSELNLSSLELGDSALYFCASSYSLGQGDSPLHFGNGTRLTVT.

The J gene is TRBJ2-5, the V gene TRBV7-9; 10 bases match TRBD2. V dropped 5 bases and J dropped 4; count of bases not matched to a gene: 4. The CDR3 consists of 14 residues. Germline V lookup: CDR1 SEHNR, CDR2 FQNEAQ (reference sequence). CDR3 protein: CASSPSSGRETQYF. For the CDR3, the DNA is TGTGCCAGCAGCCCCTCTAGCGGGAGAGAGACCCAGTACTTC.

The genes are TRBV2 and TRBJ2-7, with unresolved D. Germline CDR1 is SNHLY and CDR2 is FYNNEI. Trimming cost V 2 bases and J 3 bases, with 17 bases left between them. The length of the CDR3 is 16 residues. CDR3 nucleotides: TGTGCCAGCAGTGAAATTCCCTTCCCTATCGACTACGAGCAGTACTTC. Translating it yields CASSEIPFPIDYEQYF.

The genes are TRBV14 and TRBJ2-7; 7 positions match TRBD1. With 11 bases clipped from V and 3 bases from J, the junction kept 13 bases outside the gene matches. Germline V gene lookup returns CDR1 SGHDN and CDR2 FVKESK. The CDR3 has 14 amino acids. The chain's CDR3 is CASRPTGYVYEQYF. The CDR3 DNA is TGTGCCTCCCGCCCGACAGGGTATGTCTACGAGCAGTACTTC.

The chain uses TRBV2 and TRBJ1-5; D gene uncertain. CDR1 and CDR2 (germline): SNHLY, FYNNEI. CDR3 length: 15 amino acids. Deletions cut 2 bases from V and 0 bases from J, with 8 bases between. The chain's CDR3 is CASSETRSSNQPQHF. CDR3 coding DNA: TGTGCCAGCAGTGAAACCAGGAGTAGCAATCAGCCCCAGCATTTT.

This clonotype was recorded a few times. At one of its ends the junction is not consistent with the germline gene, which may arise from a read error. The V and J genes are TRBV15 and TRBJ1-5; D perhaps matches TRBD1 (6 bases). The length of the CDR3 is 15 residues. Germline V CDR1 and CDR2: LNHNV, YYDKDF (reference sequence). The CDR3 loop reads CASSVGDTYNQPQHF. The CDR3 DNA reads TGTGCCAGCAGCGTAGGGGACACGTACAATCAGCCCCAGCATTTT.

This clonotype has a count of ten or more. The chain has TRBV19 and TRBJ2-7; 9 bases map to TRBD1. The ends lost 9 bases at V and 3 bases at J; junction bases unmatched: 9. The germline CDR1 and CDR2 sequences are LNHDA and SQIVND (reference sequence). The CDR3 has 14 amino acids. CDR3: CASSPGQGLYEQYF. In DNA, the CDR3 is TGTGCCAGCAGCCCGGGACAGGGCCTCTACGAGCAGTACTTC.

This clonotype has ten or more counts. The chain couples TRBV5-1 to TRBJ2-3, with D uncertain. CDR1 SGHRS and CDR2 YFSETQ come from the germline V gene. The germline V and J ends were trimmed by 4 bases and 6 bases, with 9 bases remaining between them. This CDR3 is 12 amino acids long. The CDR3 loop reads CASSAQLDTQYF. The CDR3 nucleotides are TGCGCCAGCAGCGCCCAGTTGGATACGCAGTATTTT.

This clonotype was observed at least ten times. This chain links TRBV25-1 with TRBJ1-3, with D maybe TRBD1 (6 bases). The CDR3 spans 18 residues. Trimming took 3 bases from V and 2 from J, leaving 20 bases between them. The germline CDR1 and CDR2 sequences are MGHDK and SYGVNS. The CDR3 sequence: CASSDPNVRGGAGNTIYF. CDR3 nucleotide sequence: TGTGCCAGCAGTGACCCCAACGTCAGGGGAGGGGCTGGAAACACCATATATTTT.

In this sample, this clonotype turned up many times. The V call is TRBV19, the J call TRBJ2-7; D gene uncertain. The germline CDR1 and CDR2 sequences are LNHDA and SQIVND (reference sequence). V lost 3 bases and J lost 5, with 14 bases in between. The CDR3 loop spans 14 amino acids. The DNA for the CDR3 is TGTGCCAGTAGTATGAATCAGGACCCCAACGAGCAGTACTTC. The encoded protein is CASSMNQDPNEQYF.

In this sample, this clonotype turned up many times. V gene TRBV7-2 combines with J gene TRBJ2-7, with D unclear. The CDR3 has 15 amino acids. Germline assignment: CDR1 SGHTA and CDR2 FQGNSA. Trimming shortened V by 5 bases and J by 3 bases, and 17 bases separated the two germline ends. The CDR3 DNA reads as TGTGCCAGCAGCCCAGAGGCCTCAATTTACTACGAGCAGTACTTC. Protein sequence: CASSPEASIYYEQYF.

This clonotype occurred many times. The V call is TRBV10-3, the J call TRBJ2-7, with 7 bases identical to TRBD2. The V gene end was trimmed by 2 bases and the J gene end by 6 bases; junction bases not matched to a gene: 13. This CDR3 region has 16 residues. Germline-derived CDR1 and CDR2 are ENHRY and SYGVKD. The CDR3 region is CAISEGVAGGSGEQYF. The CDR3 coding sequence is TGTGCCATCAGTGAGGGGGTAGCGGGTGGGAGTGGCGAGCAGTACTTC.

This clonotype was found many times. The CDR3 spells CASSLSIYEQYF. CDR3 DNA: TGTGCCAGCAGCTTGTCAATCTACGAGCAGTACTTC. J is TRBJ2-7 and V is TRBV7-2, with D hard to call. Germline values: CDR1 SGHTA, CDR2 FQGNSA. This CDR3 contains 12 residues. V lost 3 bases, J lost 3 bases, and 6 bases lay in between.

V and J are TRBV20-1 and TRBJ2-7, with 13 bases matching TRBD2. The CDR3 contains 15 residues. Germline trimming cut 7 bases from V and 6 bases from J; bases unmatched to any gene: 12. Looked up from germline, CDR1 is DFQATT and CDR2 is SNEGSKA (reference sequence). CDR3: CSVTIGLAGVSEQYF. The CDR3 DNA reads TGCAGTGTCACAATCGGACTAGCGGGAGTAAGCGAGCAGTACTTC.

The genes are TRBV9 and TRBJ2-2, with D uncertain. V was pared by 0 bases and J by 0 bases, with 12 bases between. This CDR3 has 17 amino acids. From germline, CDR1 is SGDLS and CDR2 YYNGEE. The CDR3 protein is CASSVAVGLANTGELFF. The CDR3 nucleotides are TGTGCCAGCAGCGTAGCCGTGGGCCTCGCGAACACCGGGGAGCTGTTTTTT.

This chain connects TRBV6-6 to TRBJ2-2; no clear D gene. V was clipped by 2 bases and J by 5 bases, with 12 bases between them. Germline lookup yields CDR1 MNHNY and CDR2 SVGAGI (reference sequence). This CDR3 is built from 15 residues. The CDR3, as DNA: TGTGCCAGCAGTTACGAATTGAAGGGTACCGGGGAGCTGTTTTTT. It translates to CASSYELKGTGELFF.

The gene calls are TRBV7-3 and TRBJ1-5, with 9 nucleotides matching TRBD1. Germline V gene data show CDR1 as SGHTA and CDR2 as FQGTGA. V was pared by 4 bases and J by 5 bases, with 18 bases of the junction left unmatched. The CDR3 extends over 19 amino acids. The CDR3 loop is CASSSRTGEGAGEYQPQHF. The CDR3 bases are TGTGCCAGCAGCTCCCGGACAGGGGAGGGTGCCGGGGAGTATCAGCCCCAGCATTTT.

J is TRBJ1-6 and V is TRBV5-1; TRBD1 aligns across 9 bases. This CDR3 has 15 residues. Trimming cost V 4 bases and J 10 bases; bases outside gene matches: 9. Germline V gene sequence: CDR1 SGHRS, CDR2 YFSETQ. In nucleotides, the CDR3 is TGCGCCAGCAGCGGCAAACAGGGGGCAATATCACCCCTCCACTTT. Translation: CASSGKQGAISPLHF.

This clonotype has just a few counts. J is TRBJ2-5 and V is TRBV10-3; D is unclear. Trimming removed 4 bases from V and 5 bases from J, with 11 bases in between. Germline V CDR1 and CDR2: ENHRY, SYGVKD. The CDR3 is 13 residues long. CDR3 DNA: TGTGCCATCAGTGTGGGGATGATGGAGACCCAGTACTTC. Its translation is CAISVGMMETQYF.

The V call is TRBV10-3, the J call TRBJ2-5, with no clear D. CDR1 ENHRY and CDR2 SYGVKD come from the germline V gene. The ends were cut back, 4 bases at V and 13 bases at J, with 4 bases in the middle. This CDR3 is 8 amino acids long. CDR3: CAISVGYF. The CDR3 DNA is TGTGCCATCAGTGTGGGGTACTTC.

CDR3 residues: CASSPRTQEQFF. Here the CDR3 DNA reads TGTGCCAGCAGCCCCCGGACTCAAGAGCAGTTCTTC. The genes are TRBV7-9 and TRBJ2-1; maybe TRBD2 (5 bases). Germline V CDR1 and CDR2: SEHNR, FQNEAQ (reference sequence). V was trimmed by 5 bases and J by 10 bases, leaving 12 bases between them. The CDR3 has 12 amino acids.

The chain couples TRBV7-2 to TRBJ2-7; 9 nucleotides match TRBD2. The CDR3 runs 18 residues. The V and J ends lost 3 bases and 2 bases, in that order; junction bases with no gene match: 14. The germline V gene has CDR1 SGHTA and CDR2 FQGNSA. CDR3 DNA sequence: TGTGCCAGCAGCTTGGGGCTAGCGGGAAGCCGGAATCCCTACGAGCAGTACTTC. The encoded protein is CASSLGLAGSRNPYEQYF.

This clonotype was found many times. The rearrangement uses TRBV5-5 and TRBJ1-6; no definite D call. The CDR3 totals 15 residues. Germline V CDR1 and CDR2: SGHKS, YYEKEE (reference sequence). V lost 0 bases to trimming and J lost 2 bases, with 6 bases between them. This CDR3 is CASSLEAAYNSPLHF. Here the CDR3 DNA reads TGTGCCAGCAGCTTGGAGGCAGCCTATAATTCACCCCTCCACTTT.